This T cell receptor (beta chain) was identified in a study of T cell repertoires in aging, cancer and after chemotherapy. Whole-study results and caveats: Loss of evenness, beyond lost richness, contributed to age-related TCR diversity decline in cancer patients. These repertoire data do not allow conclusions about immunological memory after chemotherapy.

The template was genomic DNA from peripheral blood, not RNA. Regarding this clonotype: Its specificity is not known.

Rearranged V-D-J TRB sequences were amplified with a mixed TRB-A/B primer pool. TCRdb reprocessed the multiplex PCR reads with MiXCR, giving one entry per CDR3 protein. The sample consists of around 13,000 distinct CDR3 sequences, approximately 34% of them appearing once. J was trimmed by 5 bases and V by 3 bases; bases with no gene match: 5. CDR3 length: 14 residues. Germline V lookup: CDR1 DFQATT, CDR2 SNEGSKA (reference sequence). The sequence was collected from a human donor in good health. The donor label of this sample is uncertain. The sequenced sample consisted of blood. The genes are TRBV20-1 and TRBJ2-1, with 9 positions matching TRBD2. CDR3 sequence: CSARAGGLHNEQFF. The DNA for the CDR3 is TGCAGTGCTAGGGCGGGGGGGCTCCACAATGAGCAGTTCTTC.